These 13 T cell receptor beta chains came from one sample sequenced in a study of T cells after yellow fever vaccination. TCRdb recomputed calls from the 5' RACE reads with MiXCR, one row per CDR3 protein. The sample holds around 530,000 distinct CDR3 sequences; about a sixth are singletons and the top ten take roughly 17%. The source material was PBMCs, sampled 4 to 6 days after the first yellow fever vaccination. These receptors were collected from a man between 18 and 29 years old who received the YFV17D yellow fever vaccine.

V usage is TRBV7-9 and J usage is TRBJ1-1; D is possibly TRBD1 (6 bases). The V and J ends lost 4 bases and 2 bases respectively, with 11 bases between them. Germline lookup yields CDR1 SEHNR and CDR2 FQNEAQ (reference sequence). The CDR3 is 14 amino acids. CDR3 in DNA: TGTGCCAGCAGCTGGCCCGGGGGCAACACTGAAGCTTTCTTT. Translated: CASSWPGGNTEAFF.

This sequence joins TRBV6-1 and TRBJ2-3; 9 bases are shared with TRBD1. The V gene end was trimmed by 6 bases and the J gene end by 0 bases; junction bases not matched to a gene: 7. The CDR3 runs to 16 residues. The germline V gene encodes CDR1 MNHNS and CDR2 SASEGT. CDR3 DNA sequence: TGTGCCAGCAGCCTTGGACAGGGGATGAGCACAGATACGCAGTATTTT. Protein sequence: CASSLGQGMSTDTQYF.

This clonotype has more than one count but fewer than ten. The chain has TRBV7-2 and TRBJ1-6, with D maybe TRBD1 (6 bases). Trimming shortened V by 5 bases and J by 5 bases, and 13 bases separated the two germline ends. The CDR3 is 15 amino acids. Germline V gene lookup returns CDR1 SGHTA and CDR2 FQGNSA. CDR3 coding DNA: TGTGCCAGCAGCCCAACCGGGACAAATAATTCACCCCTCCACTTT. Translated, it gives CASSPTGTNNSPLHF.

This clonotype came up a few times. This chain links TRBV28 with TRBJ1-5; D not resolved. Trimming pared 1 base from V and 6 bases from J, leaving 10 bases between. The CDR3 covers 14 residues. Germline CDR1 reads MDHEN; CDR2 reads SYDVKM. CDR3 DNA sequence: TGTGCCAGCAGTTTATTAGGTGAAGGTCAGCCCCAGCATTTT. Residues: CASSLLGEGQPQHF.

The table lists this clonotype with many counts. The chain carries TRBV5-1 and TRBJ1-1; possible D gene TRBD1, 5 bases. The germline CDR1 and CDR2 sequences are SGHRS and YFSETQ. With 4 bases removed from V and 0 bases from J, the gap between germline ends came to 10 bases. The CDR3 runs 14 residues. As DNA, the CDR3 is TGCGCCAGCAGCGGGGGACGGATGAACACTGAAGCTTTCTTT. It yields the protein CASSGGRMNTEAFF.

The chain is built from TRBV3-1 and TRBJ2-2; no firm D call. The CDR3 is 14 residues long. V lost 4 bases, J lost 1 base, and 7 bases lay in between. Germline V gene data show CDR1 as LGHDT and CDR2 as YNNKEL (reference sequence). CDR3 residues: CASSLRMNTGELFF. CDR3 coding DNA: TGTGCCAGCAGCCTACGGATGAACACCGGGGAGCTGTTTTTT.

Comments on this clonotype: This clone may be a read error of a much larger clone one base away. The chain employs TRBV3-1 and TRBJ2-1, with D perhaps matching TRBD1 or TRBD2 (5 bases each). Per the germline V gene, CDR1 is LGHDT and CDR2 is YNNKEL (reference sequence). The CDR3 is 16 amino acids. V lost 7 bases to trimming and J lost 2 bases, with 18 bases between them. CDR3 coding DNA: TGTGCCAGCACCCGGGACGTGGTTCTGCCCTACAATGAGCAGTTCTTC. As protein: CASTRDVVLPYNEQFF.

The gene calls are TRBV2 and TRBJ2-7; 8 positions agree with TRBD2. Germline V lookup: CDR1 SNHLY, CDR2 FYNNEI. The CDR3 is 12 amino acids. V lost 8 bases to trimming and J lost 3 bases; unmatched junction nucleotides: 3. The CDR3, as DNA: TGTGCCAGCCGGGGGACTAGCTACGAGCAGTACGTC. This sequence encodes CASRGTSYEQYV.

This clonotype was observed at least ten times. The chain is built from TRBV11-3 and TRBJ2-1; 9 bases are shared with TRBD2. J lost 9 bases, V lost 3 bases, and 3 bases had no gene match. The CDR3 contains 13 residues. Germline V gives CDR1 SGHNT, CDR2 YENEEA. The CDR3 is CASSLGGGGEQFF. The DNA of the CDR3 is TGTGCCAGCAGCTTGGGCGGGGGGGGTGAGCAGTTCTTC.

The J gene is TRBJ1-4, the V gene TRBV5-1, with D hard to call. Trimming removed 1 base from V and 0 bases from J, with 7 bases in between. The CDR3 runs to 15 residues. From germline, CDR1 is SGHRS and CDR2 YFSETQ. CDR3 DNA: TGCGCCAGCAGCTTGATCCCCTCAACTAATGAAAAACTGTTTTTT. Amino acid sequence: CASSLIPSTNEKLFF.

The sample holds a few counts of this clonotype. The chain employs TRBV19 and TRBJ1-1, with D possibly being TRBD1 (5 bases). Germline assignment: CDR1 LNHDA and CDR2 SQIVND (reference sequence). Trimming took off 5 bases at V and 0 bases at J, with 13 bases between the two ends. This CDR3 has 15 amino acids. CDR3 sequence: CASSRQGVMNTEAFF. CDR3 DNA: TGTGCCAGTAGTCGGCAGGGAGTCATGAACACTGAAGCTTTCTTT.

The V and J genes are TRBV6-1 and TRBJ2-7; D is ambiguous. The CDR3 consists of 14 residues. The germline V gene encodes CDR1 MNHNS and CDR2 SASEGT. V lost 7 bases and J 0 bases, leaving 13 bases between the germline ends. CDR3: CASKAQGVSYEQYV. In DNA, the CDR3 is TGTGCCAGCAAAGCACAAGGCGTCTCCTACGAGCAGTACGTC.

The chain links TRBV6-1 to TRBJ2-1; D call uncertain. The V end was cut by 0 bases, the J end by 4 bases, with 10 bases between. The germline V gene has CDR1 MNHNS and CDR2 SASEGT. The CDR3 runs 15 residues. This CDR3 reads CASSEAKVPYNEQFF. In DNA, the CDR3 is TGTGCCAGCAGTGAAGCGAAGGTCCCTTACAATGAGCAGTTCTTC.